The rows below give T cell receptor beta chains drawn from one sample of a study of cytomegalovirus exposure and HLA in healthy donors. The assay was immunoSEQ multiplex PCR, and TCRdb's table has in-frame clones only and misses some. The data contain 65,000 to 70,000 clones, just over 75% of them seen just once; the ten biggest clones take up 6.3%. The material sequenced was PBMCs. These receptor sequences come from a middle-aged man in good health and CMV-seronegative. Each CDR3 is given with its conserved first and last residue.

>TRBV5-5|TRBJ1-1
CASSSTGTAEAFF
>TRBV5-4|TRBJ2-7
CASSLGGRRAGVGEQYF
>TRBV7-3|TRBJ2-1
CASSLTVRGANEQFF
>TRBV9|TRBJ2-3
CASSVVGLPATDTQYF
>TRBV5-6|TRBJ1-2
CASSSPDRGSYGYTF
>TRBV28|TRBJ1-5
CASSAGTGGNQPQHF
>TRBV11-2|TRBJ2-7
CASSFKSGGHEQYF
>TRBV4-1|TRBJ1-1
CASSQVPDTEAFF
>TRBV7-8|TRBJ2-1
CASSPTYNEQFF
>TRBV15|TRBJ2-1
CATSRRGLAVLSYNEQFF
>TRBV27|TRBJ1-6
CASSTRGYSPLHF
>TRBV12-5|TRBJ2-5
CASGLGTGGKETQYF
>TRBV10-3|TRBJ2-5
CAISEPGQVRATQYF
>TRBV19|TRBJ2-5
CASSMVSLDNLETQYF
>TRBV28|TRBJ1-2
CASSSNAGYTF